Sequencing of this TCR beta chain was carried out in a study of T cells in tuberculosis. Profiling relied on immunoSEQ multiplex PCR, and the TCRdb table lists in-frame clones only, not all of them. Of about 22,000 clones in the sample, about 97% were seen once. CDR1 is LGHNA and CDR2 is YSLEER in the germline V gene. J was trimmed by 4 bases and V by 3 bases; bases with no gene match: 14. CDR3 length: 17 amino acids. The receptor was isolated from a donor between 10 and 29 years old with latent tuberculosis or without tuberculosis infection. The sequencing input was PBMCs. This rearrangement joins TRBV4-3 to TRBJ1-2; 7 bases line up with TRBD1. The CDR3, as DNA: TGCGCCAGCAGCCAGATAAACTGGGTACAGGGGACCTATGGCTACACCTTC. Translation gives CASSQINWVQGTYGYTF.